Listed here is a single TCR beta chain. Antigen: not known. This sample is part of a study of beta chain features in type 1 diabetes. Study outcomes and limitations: Possibly, sequencing cDNA over-represented cells that had high TCR expression levels. In type 1 diabetes patients, VDJ junctions had fewer insertions; deletions at these junctions were more frequent.

Since all of the isolated RNA was reverse transcribed, expressed TCRB transcripts were what got sequenced. The assay was immunoSEQ multiplex PCR, and TCRdb's table has in-frame clones only and misses some. The table shows some 300,000 clones, with about 7.8% occurring only once. Germline trimming cut 3 bases from V and 4 bases from J; bases unmatched to any gene: 7. The CDR3 is made up of 15 amino acids. Germline values: CDR1 SNHLY, CDR2 FYNNEI. The chain recombines TRBV2 with TRBJ1-1; 8 bases match TRBD1. This sequence originates from a woman between 18 and 30 years old in good health. Sequencing was carried out using central memory CD4+ T cells from blood. The CDR3 DNA reads as TGTGCCAGCAGTGACCTTGGACAGGGTGTCACTGAAGCTTTCTTT. This sequence encodes CASSDLGQGVTEAFF.